In its sample, the clone carrying this TCR beta chain is medium-sized. The antigen remains unidentified. The CDR3 has 17 residues. Looked up from germline, CDR1 is MNHEY and CDR2 is SMNVEV (reference sequence). Unmatched junction bases numbered 10, after V lost 7 bases and J lost 6 bases. These data come from a study of T cells after posttransplantation cyclophosphamide. TCRdb keeps only in-frame clones here, not all; method: immunoSEQ multiplex PCR. The sample holds roughly 30,000 clones; around 90% are singletons and the top ten take 15%. Points from the study as a whole: Recipient CMV seropositivity and CMV reactivation strongly tracked TRB clonality.

V is TRBV27 and J is TRBJ1-6; 12 bases align to TRBD1. The source of this sequence is a woman aged 35 to 49 with a blood cancer, CMV-positive, and with a related stem cell donor. The sample consisted of PBMCs. Here the CDR3 reads CASTRDRGLGVNSPLHF. The CDR3 DNA reads as TGTGCCAGCACCCGGGACAGGGGGCTCGGGGTTAATTCACCCCTCCACTTT.